Listed below are T cell receptor beta chains from one sample, sequenced in a study of T cell changes during pregnancy in multiple sclerosis. TCRdb's copy holds only in-frame clones and misses some; the assay was immunoSEQ multiplex PCR. The sample consists of 56,000 or so clones, about 88% of them appearing once. The source was CD4+ T cells from peripheral blood mononuclear cells, collected in the third trimester of pregnancy. The receptors stem from a female donor with multiple sclerosis, enrolled in a pregnancy study. CDR3s include the opening cysteine and the closing phenylalanine or tryptophan. The order of the fields is J gene, clone size, D gene, V gene, CDR3 protein, CDR3 DNA. D genes are given only for firm matches. Clone size, where shown, is once, few, many, or a class for clones that have expanded.

j_gene: TRBJ2-7
abundance: .
d_gene: .
v_gene: TRBV5-1
CDR3aa: CASSLVLGSYEQYF
CDR3nt: TGCGCCAGCAGCTTGGTCTTGGGGAGCTACGAGCAGTACTTC

j_gene: TRBJ2-7
abundance: .
d_gene: TRBD2
v_gene: TRBV4-1
CDR3aa: CATPGGGYEQYF
CDR3nt: TGCGCCACCCCCGGCGGGGGCTACGAGCAGTACTTC

j_gene: TRBJ2-1
abundance: .
d_gene: .
v_gene: TRBV25-1
CDR3aa: CASSEGGLRSYNEQFF
CDR3nt: TGTGCCAGCAGTGAAGGAGGCCTCCGCTCCTACAATGAGCAGTTCTTC

j_gene: TRBJ2-2
abundance: .
d_gene: .
v_gene: TRBV20-1
CDR3aa: CSARRAGELFF
CDR3nt: TGCAGTGCTAGGAGGGCCGGGGAGCTGTTTTTT

j_gene: TRBJ1-1
abundance: .
d_gene: .
v_gene: TRBV19
CDR3aa: CAIRGITEAFF
CDR3nt: TGTGCCATCAGAGGGATCACTGAAGCTTTCTTT

j_gene: TRBJ2-3
abundance: once
d_gene: TRBD1
v_gene: TRBV27
CDR3aa: CASSSGTGGPTDTQYF
CDR3nt: TGTGCCAGCAGTTCAGGGACAGGGGGACCAACAGATACGCAGTATTTT

j_gene: TRBJ1-1
abundance: .
d_gene: TRBD1
v_gene: TRBV19
CDR3aa: CASSLQGPPRTEAFF
CDR3nt: TGTGCCAGTAGTTTACAGGGGCCGCCCCGGACTGAAGCTTTCTTT

j_gene: TRBJ2-3
abundance: .
d_gene: TRBD2
v_gene: TRBV6-5
CDR3aa: CASSGLAGGTDTQYF
CDR3nt: TGTGCCAGCAGCGGACTAGCGGGGGGCACAGATACGCAGTATTTT

j_gene: TRBJ2-2
abundance: .
d_gene: .
v_gene: TRBV7-2
CDR3aa: CASSPGSDRELFF
CDR3nt: TGTGCCAGCAGCCCCGGGTCGGATCGGGAGCTGTTTTTT

j_gene: TRBJ1-4
abundance: once
d_gene: .
v_gene: TRBV6-5
CDR3aa: CASSLRGFGYEKLFF
CDR3nt: TGTGCCAGCAGTCTCAGGGGTTTCGGCTATGAAAAACTGTTTTTT

j_gene: TRBJ2-3
abundance: .
d_gene: TRBD2
v_gene: TRBV4-2
CDR3aa: CASSQEDSGGAEADTQYF
CDR3nt: TGTGCCAGCAGCCAAGAGGATAGCGGGGGGGCCGAGGCAGATACGCAGTATTTT

j_gene: TRBJ1-1
abundance: .
d_gene: .
v_gene: TRBV5-1
CDR3aa: CASSIQGQGTEAFF
CDR3nt: TGCGCCAGCAGTATCCAAGGGCAGGGCACTGAAGCTTTCTTT

j_gene: TRBJ2-7
abundance: .
d_gene: TRBD1
v_gene: TRBV7-2
CDR3aa: CATSWDRGAYEQYF
CDR3nt: TGTGCCACCAGCTGGGACAGGGGAGCCTACGAGCAGTACTTC

j_gene: TRBJ2-1
abundance: .
d_gene: TRBD2
v_gene: TRBV19
CDR3aa: CASSTGTSGVYNEQFF
CDR3nt: TGTGCCAGTAGTACGGGGACTAGCGGGGTCTACAATGAGCAGTTCTTC

j_gene: TRBJ1-2
abundance: .
d_gene: TRBD1
v_gene: TRBV2
CDR3aa: CASSLTGAYGYTF
CDR3nt: TGTGCCAGCAGCCTGACAGGGGCCTATGGCTACACCTTC

j_gene: TRBJ2-3
abundance: .
d_gene: .
v_gene: TRBV6-1
CDR3aa: CASAGTDTDTQYF
CDR3nt: TGTGCCAGCGCGGGGACAGACACAGATACGCAGTATTTT

j_gene: TRBJ2-3
abundance: .
d_gene: .
v_gene: TRBV11-2
CDR3aa: CASSFSVAEADTQYF
CDR3nt: TGTGCCAGCAGCTTTTCTGTGGCGGAAGCAGATACGCAGTATTTT

j_gene: TRBJ2-4
abundance: .
d_gene: TRBD2
v_gene: TRBV7-2
CDR3aa: CASTPSGGENIQYF
CDR3nt: TGTGCCAGCACCCCTAGCGGGGGCGAAAACATTCAGTACTTC

j_gene: TRBJ1-1
abundance: .
d_gene: .
v_gene: TRBV6-6
CDR3aa: CASSGPGGQSEAFF
CDR3nt: TGTGCCAGCAGTGGCCCTGGGGGCCAGAGTGAAGCTTTCTTT

j_gene: TRBJ2-2
abundance: .
d_gene: TRBD2
v_gene: TRBV2
CDR3aa: CASSDGGGRTGELFF
CDR3nt: TGTGCCAGCAGTGACGGCGGGGGACGGACCGGGGAGCTGTTTTTT

j_gene: TRBJ2-3
abundance: .
d_gene: .
v_gene: TRBV11-3
CDR3aa: CASSLDTGVRGKDTQYF
CDR3nt: TGTGCCAGCAGCTTAGATACCGGGGTGAGGGGGAAAGATACGCAGTATTTT

j_gene: TRBJ2-2
abundance: .
d_gene: TRBD2
v_gene: TRBV7-6
CDR3aa: CASSLETSSGELFF
CDR3nt: TGTGCCAGCAGCTTAGAGACTAGCTCCGGGGAGCTGTTTTTT

j_gene: TRBJ2-7
abundance: .
d_gene: TRBD2
v_gene: TRBV6-5
CDR3aa: CASSTLAGVNEQYF
CDR3nt: TGTGCCAGCAGTACTTTAGCGGGGGTTAACGAGCAGTACTTC

j_gene: TRBJ1-2
abundance: .
d_gene: TRBD1
v_gene: TRBV10-3
CDR3aa: CAISGQGALDGYTF
CDR3nt: TGTGCCATCAGCGGACAGGGGGCGCTTGATGGCTACACCTTC

j_gene: TRBJ2-3
abundance: few
d_gene: .
v_gene: TRBV29-1
CDR3aa: CSVVQQGTTDTQYF
CDR3nt: TGCAGCGTTGTACAACAGGGAACCACAGATACGCAGTATTTT

j_gene: TRBJ2-2
abundance: .
d_gene: .
v_gene: TRBV7-2
CDR3aa: CASPRGATGELFF
CDR3nt: TGTGCCAGCCCCCGCGGGGCCACCGGGGAGCTGTTTTTT

j_gene: TRBJ2-1
abundance: once
d_gene: TRBD2
v_gene: TRBV11-2
CDR3aa: CASSSGLAGGLGGFF
CDR3nt: TGTGCCAGCAGCTCGGGACTAGCGGGAGGGCTCGGCGGTTTCTTC

j_gene: TRBJ2-3
abundance: .
d_gene: TRBD2
v_gene: TRBV5-1
CDR3aa: CASSWGTSDDTQYF
CDR3nt: TGCGCCAGCAGCTGGGGGACTAGCGACGATACGCAGTATTTT

j_gene: TRBJ1-1
abundance: .
d_gene: .
v_gene: TRBV11-2
CDR3aa: CASSLKGTSDWGFF
CDR3nt: TGTGCCAGCAGTTTAAAGGGAACTAGTGACTGGGGTTTCTTT

j_gene: TRBJ1-6
abundance: .
d_gene: TRBD1
v_gene: TRBV5-1
CDR3aa: CASSPRTRTGGINSPLHF
CDR3nt: TGCGCCAGCAGCCCACGGACCCGGACAGGGGGCATCAATTCACCCCTCCACTTT

j_gene: TRBJ1-1
abundance: .
d_gene: .
v_gene: TRBV4-1
CDR3aa: CASSQDRRQEGTEAFF
CDR3nt: TGCGCCAGCAGCCAAGATCGCCGGCAGGAAGGCACTGAAGCTTTCTTT

j_gene: TRBJ1-2
abundance: few
d_gene: TRBD1
v_gene: TRBV6-5
CDR3aa: CASSYEGQGEYGYTF
CDR3nt: TGTGCCAGCAGTTACGAGGGACAGGGGGAGTATGGCTACACCTTC

j_gene: TRBJ1-3
abundance: .
d_gene: TRBD1
v_gene: TRBV5-1
CDR3aa: CASGHEGAPGNTIYF
CDR3nt: TGCGCCAGCGGACATGAGGGGGCTCCTGGAAACACCATATATTTT

j_gene: TRBJ2-1
abundance: .
d_gene: TRBD2
v_gene: TRBV11-2
CDR3aa: CASRRLARPANEQFF
CDR3nt: TGTGCCAGCCGGCGACTAGCTCGACCCGCCAATGAGCAGTTCTTC

j_gene: TRBJ2-3
abundance: .
d_gene: TRBD2
v_gene: TRBV5-1
CDR3aa: CASNGAGDPTDTQYF
CDR3nt: TGCGCCAGCAATGGGGCGGGGGACCCCACAGATACGCAGTATTTT